The 10 T cell receptor beta chains reported below all come from one sample, sequenced in a study of cytomegalovirus exposure and HLA in healthy donors. The PCR was carried out with 60 Vbeta primers and 13 Jbeta primers. Sequencing was performed with immunoSEQ multiplex PCR; in TCRdb, only in-frame clones are kept and a portion is missing. The data hold 270,000 or so clones, with 80% to 95% observed a single time. Input material: PBMCs. These receptors all come from a girl aged 2 to 9 in good health and CMV-seronegative.

The count of this clone is one. The V gene is TRBV5-6, the J gene TRBJ2-3; a possible D gene is TRBD1 (5 bases). The CDR3 covers 14 residues. The germline V gene encodes CDR1 SGHDT and CDR2 YYEEEE. Deletions cut 4 bases from V and 1 base from J, with 10 bases between. The CDR3 DNA sequence: TGTGCCAGCAGCATCCAGACAGGCACAGATACGCAGTATTTT. The encoded protein is CASSIQTGTDTQYF.

This clone showed up just once. The V and J genes are TRBV6-1 and TRBJ2-3, with 9 bases aligning to TRBD2. The CDR3 runs to 17 residues. Trimming at V came to 1 base and at J to 5 bases, leaving 10 bases not matched to a gene. Germline V CDR1 and CDR2: MNHNS, SASEGT. The CDR3 sequence is CASSEVRQRGAQDTQYF. The DNA of the CDR3 is TGTGCCAGCAGTGAAGTCCGACAGCGGGGGGCCCAAGATACGCAGTATTTT.

V usage is TRBV19 and J usage is TRBJ1-4, with D maybe TRBD1 (5 bases). V was clipped by 6 bases and J by 3 bases, with 11 bases between them. This CDR3 spans 14 amino acids. Per germline, CDR1 LNHDA and CDR2 SQIVND (reference sequence). Here the CDR3 reads CASSSDIANEKLFF. The CDR3 DNA reads TGTGCCAGTAGCTCGGACATAGCTAATGAAAAACTGTTTTTT.

V is TRBV7-6 and J is TRBJ2-5; no reliable D call. Germline V CDR1 and CDR2: SGHVS, FNYEAQ. The CDR3 loop spans 15 amino acids. Trimming cost V 3 bases and J 1 base, with 12 bases left between them. The CDR3 sequence is CASSFGFSPQETQYF. DNA for the CDR3: TGTGCCAGCAGCTTTGGTTTTAGCCCCCAAGAGACCCAGTACTTC.

The chain carries TRBV30 and TRBJ1-1; tentative D call: TRBD1 (6 bases). The germline gives CDR1 GTSNPN, CDR2 SVGIG (reference sequence). The CDR3 has 13 amino acids. Trimming took off 2 bases at V and 4 bases at J, with 11 bases between the two ends. The CDR3 DNA reads as TGTGCCTGGAGTTTAACAGGGCCCACTGAAGCTTTCTTT. Its protein product is CAWSLTGPTEAFF.

The rearrangement joins TRBV18 to TRBJ2-5, with 15 positions matching TRBD2. Germline V gene lookup returns CDR1 KGHSH and CDR2 LQKENI. This CDR3 contains 17 residues. The trim removed 0 bases at V and 5 bases at J, leaving 4 bases unmatched. Here the CDR3 reads CASSPPRGLAGGETQYF. CDR3 in DNA: TGTGCCAGCTCACCACCGCGCGGACTAGCGGGGGGGGAGACCCAGTACTTC.

V usage is TRBV19 and J usage is TRBJ2-4; D is possibly TRBD2 (5 bases). Germline V CDR1 and CDR2: LNHDA, SQIVND (reference sequence). V was trimmed by 8 bases and J by 5 bases, leaving 22 bases between them. The CDR3 is 16 amino acids. This chain's CDR3 is CASPVLVFASQNIQYF. Here the CDR3 DNA reads TGTGCCAGTCCGGTACTAGTGTTCGCATCCCAAAACATTCAGTACTTC.

This rearrangement joins TRBV5-1 to TRBJ1-1; D is perhaps TRBD1 (5 bases). This CDR3 contains 15 residues. V lost 0 bases and J lost 2, with 11 bases in between. CDR1 is SGHRS, CDR2 YFSETQ, per germline. CDR3 amino acids: CASSLGAGINTEAFF. CDR3 bases: TGCGCCAGCAGCTTGGGGGCAGGGATTAACACTGAAGCTTTCTTT.

This clone is a singleton in its sample. The chain couples TRBV6-5 to TRBJ1-1; perhaps TRBD1 as D (5 bases). V lost 0 bases and J lost 1, with 9 bases in between. The CDR3 length is 15 residues. CDR1 and CDR2 (germline): MNHEY, SVGAGI. The DNA of the CDR3 is TGTGCCAGCAGTTACTCCAGGGTAGGGAACACTGAAGCTTTCTTT. Translating it yields CASSYSRVGNTEAFF.

The J gene is TRBJ1-5, the V gene TRBV19; the match to TRBD1 covers 8 bases. From germline, CDR1 is LNHDA and CDR2 SQIVND (reference sequence). This CDR3 has 13 residues. The trim removed 4 bases at V and 9 bases at J, leaving 5 bases unmatched. This CDR3 reads CASSKDREWPQHF. The CDR3 nucleotides are TGTGCCAGTAGTAAGGACAGGGAATGGCCCCAGCATTTT.